The present T cell receptor (beta chain) was sequenced within a study of CD8+ T cells in alopecia areata (dated by TCRdb to 2016 to 2018). In terms of the full investigation: To study T cell clonal expansion in alopecia areata, the researchers applied high-throughput TCRbeta sequencing to both the C3H/HeJ mouse model and human patients. RNA was obtained with the PAXgene miRNA kit for fixed scalp, the miRNeasy kit for PBMCs, and the RNeasy kit for mouse skin. TCRbeta CDR3 regions were amplified by immunoSEQ multiplex PCR using 35 Vbeta forward and 13 Jbeta reverse primers. Scalp clonality was compared across normal scalp (n=4), patchy alopecia areata scalp (n=8), and alopecia totalis/universalis scalp (n=8). On the human side, TCRbeta sequencing was run on scalp tissue and on sorted CD4+ and CD8+ peripheral blood T cells from healthy controls and from alopecia areata patients with either patchy or totalis/universalis disease.

This clone was observed a few times. Its antigen remains unidentified. Base qualities are not at hand, and no much larger clone is one base apart. After PBMCs were isolated by density centrifugation and stained for CD3, CD4 and CD8, a FACSAria was used to sort CD4+ and CD8+ T cells. Unaffected controls provided scalp biopsies and blood samples. Preparation of the library involved the immunoSEQ multiplex PCR assay. For TCR sequencing, RNA was extracted from every sample and reverse transcribed into cDNA to serve as template. First-strand cDNA was synthesized with SuperScript III using a 2:1 mix of oligo-dT and random hexamers. A synthetic immune receptor repertoire was used to measure amplification bias, and any remaining bias was corrected computationally. Per the original workflow: Raw reads were preprocessed to remove errors, and CDR3 was defined by IMGT conventions from the conserved cysteine to phenylalanine. Clonality was computed by normalizing Shannon entropy by log2 of the number of productive unique TCRs and subtracting the result from 1. Scalp TCRbeta sequences were cross-referenced with sorted blood CD4 and CD8 repertoires so that the CD4 or CD8 identity of scalp clones could be inferred. TCRdb limited this immuneACCESS table to in-frame rearrangements with V and J called. A share of clones is missing; checked studies link under half to unresolved V genes, and the rest is unexplained. That table gives V, J and clone size, and the DNA gave D and trimming. This sample comprises approximately 150,000 clones, about three fifths of them detected only once. The ten largest clonotypes hold about 4.5% of the sample.

From V the trimming removes 3 bases and from J it removes 4 bases, while the gene matches leave 14 bases of the junction unaccounted for. Taken from cysteine to phenylalanine, the CDR3 has 19 residues. Only the CDR3 portion is preserved as DNA: 57 bases, with reading frame beginning at the first base. Looking up the germline V gene yields CDR1 SGHAT and CDR2 FQNNGV. What the work shows at the level of the full study, not this receptor alone: Shared TCR sequences between patients were less evident than in mice, which may be partly attributable to HLA diversity in the patient population. Compared with normal scalp, lesional scalp, particularly in alopecia totalis/universalis, had higher clonality and more expanded CD8+ clones, which suggests antigenic drive. Unlike mouse skin, which is dominated by gammadelta T cells, normal human skin has resident alphabeta T cells that are also sequenced, and this complicates analysis of the scalp TCR repertoire.

The chain is assembled from TRBV11-2 and TRBJ2-3; TRBD2 matches 12 bases in the middle. The sample comprised CD4+ T cells sorted from blood. The TCR was taken from a human donor in good health. The CDR3 amino acid sequence is: CASSFLLAGGLKSADTQYF. Read as DNA, the sequence is TGTGCCAGCAGCTTCCTCCTAGCGGGAGGGCTGAAGTCCGCAGATACGCAGTATTTT. Reference TRBV11-2 and TRBJ2-3 genes cover what lies past the CDR3, so the full variable domain is EAGVAQSPRYKIIEKRQSVAFWCNPISGHATLYWYQQILGQGPKLLIQFQNNGVVDDSQLPKDRFSAERLKGVDSTLKIQPAKLEDSAVYLCASSFLLAGGLKSADTQYFGPGTRLTVL.